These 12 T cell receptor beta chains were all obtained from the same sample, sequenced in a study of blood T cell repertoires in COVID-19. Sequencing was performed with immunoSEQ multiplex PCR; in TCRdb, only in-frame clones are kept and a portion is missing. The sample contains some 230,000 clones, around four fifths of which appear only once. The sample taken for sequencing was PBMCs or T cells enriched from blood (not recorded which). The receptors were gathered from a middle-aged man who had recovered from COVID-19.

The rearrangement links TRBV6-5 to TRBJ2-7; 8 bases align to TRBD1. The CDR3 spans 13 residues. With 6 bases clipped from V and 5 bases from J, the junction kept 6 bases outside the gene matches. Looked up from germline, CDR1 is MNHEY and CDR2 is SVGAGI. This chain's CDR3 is CASRWTGNNEQYF. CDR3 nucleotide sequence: TGTGCCAGCAGGTGGACAGGGAACAACGAGCAGTACTTC.

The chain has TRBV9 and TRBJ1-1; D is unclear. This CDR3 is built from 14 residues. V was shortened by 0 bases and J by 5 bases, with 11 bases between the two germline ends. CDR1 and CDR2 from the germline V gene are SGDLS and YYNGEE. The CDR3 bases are TGTGCCAGCAGCGTAGGGGCGGGCCCGACTGAAGCTTTCTTT. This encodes CASSVGAGPTEAFF. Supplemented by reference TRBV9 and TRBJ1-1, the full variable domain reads DSGVTQTPKHLITATGQRVTLRCSPRSGDLSVYWYQQSLDQGLQFLIQYYNGEERAKGNILERFSAQQFPDLHSELNLSSLELGDSALYFCASSVGAGPTEAFFGQGTRLTVV.

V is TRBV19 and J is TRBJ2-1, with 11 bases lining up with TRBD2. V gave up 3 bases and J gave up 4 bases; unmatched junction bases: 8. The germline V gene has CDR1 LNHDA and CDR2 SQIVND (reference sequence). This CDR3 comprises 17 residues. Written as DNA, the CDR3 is TGTGCCAGTAGTATCATAAAGCTAGCGGGAGGATACAATGAGCAGTTCTTC. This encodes CASSIIKLAGGYNEQFF.

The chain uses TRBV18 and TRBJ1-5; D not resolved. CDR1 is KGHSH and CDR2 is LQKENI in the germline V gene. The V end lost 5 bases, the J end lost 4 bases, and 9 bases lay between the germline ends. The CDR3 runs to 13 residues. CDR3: CASSTGSNQPQHF. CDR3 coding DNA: TGTGCCAGCTCAACGGGGAGTAATCAGCCCCAGCATTTT.

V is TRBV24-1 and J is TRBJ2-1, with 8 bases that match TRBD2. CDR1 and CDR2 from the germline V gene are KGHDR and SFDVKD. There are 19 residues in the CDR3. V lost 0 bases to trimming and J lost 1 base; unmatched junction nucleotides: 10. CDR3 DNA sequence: TGTGCCACCAGTGATTTGCAAATCATAGGGACTAGGTCCTACAATGAGCAGTTCTTC. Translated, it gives CATSDLQIIGTRSYNEQFF.

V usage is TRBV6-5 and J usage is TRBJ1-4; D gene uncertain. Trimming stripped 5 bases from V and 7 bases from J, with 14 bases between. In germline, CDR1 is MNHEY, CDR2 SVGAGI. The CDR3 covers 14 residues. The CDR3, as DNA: TGTGCCAGCAGTCGCGGGATGACCCGTGAAAAACTGTTTTTT. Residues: CASSRGMTREKLFF.

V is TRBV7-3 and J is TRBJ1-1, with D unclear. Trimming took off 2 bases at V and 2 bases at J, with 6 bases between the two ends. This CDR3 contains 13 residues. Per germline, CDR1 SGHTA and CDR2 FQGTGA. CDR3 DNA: TGTGCCAGCAGCTTAGATAGAAACACTGAAGCTTTCTTT. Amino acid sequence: CASSLDRNTEAFF.

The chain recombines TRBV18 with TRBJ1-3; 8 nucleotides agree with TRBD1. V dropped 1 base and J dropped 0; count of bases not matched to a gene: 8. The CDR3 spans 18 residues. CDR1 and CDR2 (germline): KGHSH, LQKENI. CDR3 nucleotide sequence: TGTGCCAGCTCACCACTGGAAGCAGGGGGCGTCTCTGGAAACACCATATATTTT. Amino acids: CASSPLEAGGVSGNTIYF.

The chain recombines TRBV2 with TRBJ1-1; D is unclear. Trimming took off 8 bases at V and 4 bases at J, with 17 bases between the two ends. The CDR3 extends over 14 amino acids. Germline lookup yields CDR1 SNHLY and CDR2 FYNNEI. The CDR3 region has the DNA TGTGCCAGCGCTCCCGCCGGGGTTAGCACTGAAGCTTTCTTT. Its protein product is CASAPAGVSTEAFF.

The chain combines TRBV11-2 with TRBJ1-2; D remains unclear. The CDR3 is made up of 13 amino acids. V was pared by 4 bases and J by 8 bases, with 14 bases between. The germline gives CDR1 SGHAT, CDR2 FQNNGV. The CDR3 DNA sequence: TGTGCCAGCAGCTCCCTTCGCGCGGTCGGCTACACCTTC. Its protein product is CASSSLRAVGYTF.

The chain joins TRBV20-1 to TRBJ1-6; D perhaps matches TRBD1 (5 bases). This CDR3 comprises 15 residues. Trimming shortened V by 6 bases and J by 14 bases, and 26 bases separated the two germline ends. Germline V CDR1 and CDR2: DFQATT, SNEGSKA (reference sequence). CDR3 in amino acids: CSASSRGEGNGALHF. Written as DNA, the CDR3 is TGCAGTGCCAGTTCGCGAGGGGAGGGGAACGGGGCCCTCCACTTT.

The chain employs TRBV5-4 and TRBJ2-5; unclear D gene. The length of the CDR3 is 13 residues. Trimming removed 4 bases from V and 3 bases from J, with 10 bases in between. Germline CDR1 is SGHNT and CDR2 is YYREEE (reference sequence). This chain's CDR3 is CASSPWAEETQYF. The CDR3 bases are TGTGCCAGCAGCCCCTGGGCAGAAGAGACCCAGTACTTC.